This T cell receptor (beta chain) was captured in a study of cytomegalovirus exposure and HLA in healthy donors. The germline V gene encodes CDR1 SGHVS and CDR2 FNYEAQ. V was clipped by 5 bases and J by 4 bases; unmatched bases: 5. The CDR3 totals 15 residues. PCR amplification relied on 60 Vbeta primers (plus 13 Jbeta primers). Profiled with immunoSEQ multiplex PCR; TCRdb holds only in-frame clones, not every one. This sample's table reports 70,000 or so clones. Study-level results: Rare sequences made up most TCRs, while some public TCRs were found in many donors. Sequencing probably produced one cluster of sequence variants that were highly shared. Reportedly, cytomegalovirus status was diagnosed with high sensitivity and specificity. No immune exposure information besides CMV serostatus was available.

In the case of this clone: Its antigen is as yet unknown.

J is TRBJ2-2 and V is TRBV7-6, with 9 bases aligning to TRBD1. The sequence was collected from a middle-aged man in good health and CMV-seronegative. Sample: PBMCs. The CDR3 region is CASSEGTGFTGELFF. In DNA form, the CDR3 reads TGTGCCAGCAGCGAAGGGACAGGGTTCACCGGGGAGCTGTTTTTT.